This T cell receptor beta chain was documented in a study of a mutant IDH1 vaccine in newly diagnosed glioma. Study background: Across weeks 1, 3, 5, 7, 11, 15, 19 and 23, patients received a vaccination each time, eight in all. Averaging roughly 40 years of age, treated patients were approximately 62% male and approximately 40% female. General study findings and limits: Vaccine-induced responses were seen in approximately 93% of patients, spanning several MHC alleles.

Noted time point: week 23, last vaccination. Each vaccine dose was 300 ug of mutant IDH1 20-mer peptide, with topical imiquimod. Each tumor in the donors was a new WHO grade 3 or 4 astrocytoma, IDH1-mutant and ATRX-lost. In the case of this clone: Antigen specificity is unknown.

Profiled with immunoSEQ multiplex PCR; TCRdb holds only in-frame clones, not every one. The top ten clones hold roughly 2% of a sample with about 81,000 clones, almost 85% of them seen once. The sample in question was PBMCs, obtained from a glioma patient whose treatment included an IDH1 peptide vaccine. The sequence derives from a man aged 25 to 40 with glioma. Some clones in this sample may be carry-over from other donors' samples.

Here the CDR3 reads CASRAYNEQFF. In nucleotides, the CDR3 is TGTGCCAGCCGCGCATACAATGAGCAGTTCTTC. The rearrangement uses TRBV19 and TRBJ2-1; no clear D. Germline assignment: CDR1 LNHDA and CDR2 SQIVND (reference sequence). CDR3 length: 11 amino acids. Trimming shortened V by 9 bases and J by 4 bases, and 7 bases separated the two germline ends. The entire variable domain, with the rest obtained from reference TRBV19 and TRBJ2-1, is as follows: DGGITQSPKYLFRKEGQNVTLSCEQNLNHDAMYWYRQDPGQGLRLIYYSQIVNDFQKGDIAEGYSVSREKKESFPLTVTSAQKNPTAFYLCASRAYNEQFFGPGTRLTVL.